Sequencing of this T cell receptor (beta chain) was carried out in a study of cytomegalovirus exposure and HLA in healthy donors. On the study more broadly: Prior work identified 95 million to 120 million unique TCR beta sequences in around 170 million T cells. Study-wide results and limits: One later analysis reportedly identified an Asian-associated ancestry cluster that showed fewer N-insertions than the roughly 700-donor mean.

This PCR relied on a set of 60 Vbeta primers and 13 Jbeta primers. The data were produced by immunoSEQ multiplex PCR, yet TCRdb's version contains in-frame clones alone and is incomplete. The data contain roughly 130,000 clones, 60% to 80% of them seen just once; the ten biggest clones take up roughly 2.7%. Worth noting for this clone: Antigen: not known.

The CDR3 runs to 17 residues. The J segment lost 4 bases and the V segment lost 3 bases, leaving 8 bases of the junction unmatched. Germline V gene lookup returns CDR1 SGDLS and CDR2 YYNGEE. The clonotype comes from an older woman in good health and CMV-seropositive. The sample was PBMCs. The chain couples TRBV9 to TRBJ2-3; 13 bases fit TRBD2. The CDR3 sequence: CASSAPTSGGASDTQYF. The CDR3 nucleotides are TGTGCCAGCAGCGCTCCTACTAGCGGGGGGGCATCAGATACGCAGTATTTT.